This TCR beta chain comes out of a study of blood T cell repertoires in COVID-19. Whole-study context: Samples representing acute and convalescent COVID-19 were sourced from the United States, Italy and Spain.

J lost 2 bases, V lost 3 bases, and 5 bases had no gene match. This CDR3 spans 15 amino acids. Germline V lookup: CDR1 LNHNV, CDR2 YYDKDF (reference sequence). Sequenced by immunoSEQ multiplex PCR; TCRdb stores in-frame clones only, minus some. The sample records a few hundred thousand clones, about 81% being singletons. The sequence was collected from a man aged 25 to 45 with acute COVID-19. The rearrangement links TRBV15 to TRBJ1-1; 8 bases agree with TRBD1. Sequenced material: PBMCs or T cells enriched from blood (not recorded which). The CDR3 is CATSRDRAGNTEAFF. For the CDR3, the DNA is TGTGCCACCAGCAGGGACAGGGCGGGAAACACTGAAGCTTTCTTT.